This is a list of T cell receptor beta chains from one sample in a study of cytomegalovirus exposure and HLA in healthy donors. Profiling relied on immunoSEQ multiplex PCR, and the TCRdb table lists in-frame clones only, not all of them. This table holds approximately 100,000 clones, less than 85% found once. The sequencing sample was made of PBMCs. Receptors were obtained from a man in his forties in good health and CMV-seropositive. The CDR3 runs from the conserved cysteine through the conserved F or W. The order of the fields is J gene, clone size, V gene, D gene, CDR3 protein, CDR3 DNA. A D gene is named only where the DNA matches it firmly. For some rows the clone size is stated as once, few or many, or as a class when expanded; others skip it.

>TRBJ1-1|-|TRBV5-1|TRBD1
CASSPLQGADTEAFF
TGCGCCAGCAGCCCGTTACAGGGGGCGGACACTGAAGCTTTCTTT
>TRBJ1-5|-|TRBV27|TRBD1
CASSLYPGTGEFGNQPQHF
TGTGCCAGCAGTTTATACCCCGGGACAGGGGAGTTTGGCAATCAGCCCCAGCATTTT
>TRBJ2-1|-|TRBV9|TRBD2
CASSPTSGSVYEQFF
TGTGCCAGCAGCCCGACTAGCGGGAGTGTGTATGAGCAGTTCTTC
>TRBJ2-3|-|TRBV4-2|TRBD2
CASSHETSGSTDTQYF
TGTGCCAGCAGCCACGAGACTAGCGGAAGCACAGATACGCAGTATTTT
>TRBJ1-4|-|TRBV6-1|-
CASSTRGGGEKLFF
TGTGCCAGCAGTACAAGAGGGGGGGGAGAAAAACTGTTTTTT
>TRBJ1-2|few|TRBV30|-
CAWSQSGMGGYTF
TGTGCCTGGAGTCAGAGCGGGATGGGCGGCTACACCTTC
>TRBJ2-3|-|TRBV19|TRBD2
CASTSGLAGRDTQYF
TGTGCCAGTACTAGTGGACTAGCGGGCAGAGATACGCAGTATTTT
>TRBJ2-7|few|TRBV6-1|-
CASSEWGERLYEQYF
TGTGCCAGCAGTGAATGGGGGGAAAGGCTCTACGAGCAGTACTTC
>TRBJ1-4|-|TRBV14|-
CASSQDPVTNEKLFF
TGTGCCAGCAGCCAAGACCCCGTTACTAATGAAAAACTGTTTTTT
>TRBJ2-5|-|TRBV11-2|-
CASSHKETQYF
TGTGCCAGCAGCCACAAAGAGACCCAGTACTTC
>TRBJ2-2|-|TRBV21-1|-
CASSEGLAGTIISNGELFF
TGTGCCAGCAGCGAAGGACTAGCGGGAACGATCATTTCCAACGGGGAGCTGTTTTTT
>TRBJ2-5|-|TRBV7-9|TRBD1
CASSLNLGQTSPGTQYF
TGTGCCAGCAGCTTAAATTTGGGACAGACTTCCCCAGGGACCCAGTACTTC
>TRBJ2-5|few|TRBV11-2|-
CASSFGRGGETQYF
TGTGCCAGCAGCTTCGGCAGGGGTGGTGAGACCCAGTACTTC
>TRBJ1-2|once|TRBV18|TRBD1
CASQQGDDDYGYTF
TGTGCCAGTCAGCAGGGGGACGACGACTATGGCTACACCTTC
>TRBJ2-5|-|TRBV11-2|TRBD2
CASSLDPSGGSQYF
TGTGCCAGCAGCTTAGATCCTAGCGGTGGGTCCCAGTACTTC
>TRBJ2-3|-|TRBV7-9|TRBD2
CASSFLAGGDTQYF
TGTGCCAGCAGCTTTCTAGCGGGAGGGGATACGCAGTATTTT
>TRBJ2-2|-|TRBV7-2|TRBD2
CASSPPGLAGAGELFF
TGTGCCAGCAGCCCTCCGGGACTAGCGGGAGCCGGGGAGCTGTTTTTT
>TRBJ2-3|once|TRBV14|-
CASSQYYSDTQYF
TGTGCCAGCAGCCAATACTATTCAGATACGCAGTATTTT
>TRBJ2-7|few|TRBV10-3|TRBD1
CAIGRDRAAYEQYF
TGTGCCATCGGCCGGGACAGGGCAGCCTACGAGCAGTACTTC
>TRBJ1-4|-|TRBV9|TRBD1
CASSPPTGGVEKLFF
TGTGCCAGCAGCCCGCCGACAGGGGGGGTTGAAAAACTGTTTTTT
>TRBJ1-5|-|TRBV7-2|TRBD1
CASSSGTGNNQPQHF
TGTGCCAGCAGCTCCGGGACAGGGAACAATCAGCCCCAGCATTTT
>TRBJ2-3|few|TRBV18|TRBD2
CASSPGSGVMNTQYF
TGTGCCAGCTCACCTGGGAGCGGGGTGATGAATACGCAGTATTTT
>TRBJ2-1|-|TRBV7-8|TRBD1
CASSLDRQGAHDEQFF
TGTGCCAGCAGCTTAGATAGACAGGGGGCTCACGATGAGCAGTTCTTC
>TRBJ1-5|-|TRBV19|-
CASSGRGNQPQHF
TGTGCCAGTAGCGGCAGGGGCAATCAGCCCCAGCATTTT
>TRBJ1-5|-|TRBV28|-
CVVGGYGGNQPQHF
TGTGTGGTTGGAGGGTACGGGGGCAATCAGCCCCAGCATTTT
>TRBJ2-1|-|TRBV29-1|-
CSVTTGHNEQFF
TGCAGCGTGACGACAGGCCACAATGAGCAGTTCTTC
>TRBJ2-5|-|TRBV5-6|TRBD2
CASSWTGTSGGPKETQYF
TGTGCCAGCAGCTGGACCGGGACTAGCGGGGGGCCGAAAGAGACCCAGTACTTC
>TRBJ2-7|once|TRBV2|TRBD1
CASSERGREFEQYF
TGTGCCAGCAGTGAGAGGGGGCGCGAGTTCGAGCAGTACTTC
>TRBJ1-1|-|TRBV18|-
CASSLSVMNTEAFF
TGTGCCAGCTCACTTTCAGTCATGAACACTGAAGCTTTCTTT
>TRBJ1-5|-|TRBV15|-
CATSRVLGQPQHF
TGTGCCACCAGCAGAGTTTTGGGCCAGCCCCAGCATTTT
>TRBJ2-7|-|TRBV7-6|TRBD1
CASSPGQGAYEQYF
TGTGCCAGCAGCCCCGGACAGGGGGCCTACGAGCAGTACTTC
>TRBJ2-3|-|TRBV2|TRBD2
CASETIAGGRTDTQYF
TGTGCCAGCGAAACTATAGCGGGGGGTAGAACAGATACGCAGTATTTT
>TRBJ1-5|-|TRBV5-1|-
CASSLDGQPQHF
TGCGCCAGCAGCTTGGACGGTCAGCCCCAGCATTTT
>TRBJ2-7|-|TRBV14|-
CASSQDLQEVQYF
TGTGCCAGCAGCCAAGATCTCCAGGAAGTTCAGTACTTC
>TRBJ1-1|-|TRBV2|-
CASSDRFLNTEAFF
TGTGCCAGCAGTGACAGGTTCTTGAACACTGAAGCTTTCTTT
>TRBJ2-3|-|TRBV7-9|TRBD2
CASSARTSGSPDTQYF
TGTGCCAGCAGCGCCCGGACTAGCGGGAGCCCAGATACGCAGTATTTT
>TRBJ1-4|-|TRBV18|-
CASSPSSTNEKLFF
TGTGCCAGCTCACCGAGTTCAACTAATGAAAAACTGTTTTTT
>TRBJ1-5|-|TRBV23-1|TRBD1
CASSQTPGQGAGQPQHF
TGCGCCAGCAGTCAAACCCCGGGACAGGGGGCTGGACAGCCCCAGCATTTT
>TRBJ2-7|-|TRBV18|-
CASSPSMGLGSYEQYF
TGTGCCAGCTCACCGTCGATGGGACTGGGCTCCTACGAGCAGTACTTC
>TRBJ2-1|-|TRBV4-2|-
CASSQEGTSSYNEQFF
TGTGCCAGCAGCCAAGAGGGCACCAGCTCCTACAATGAGCAGTTCTTC
>TRBJ1-1|-|TRBV27|TRBD1
CASSRAGGDVRAFF
TGTGCCAGCAGTAGGGCAGGGGGCGACGTTCGAGCTTTCTTT
>TRBJ2-7|-|TRBV12-5|-
CASSPQGLPYEQYF
TGTGCTAGTAGCCCTCAGGGATTACCCTACGAGCAGTACTTC